The 9 T cell receptor beta chains below come from one sample, sequenced in a study of blood T cell repertoires in COVID-19. Only in-frame clones appear in the TCRdb table, and some are missing; sequencing was by immunoSEQ multiplex PCR. The sample yields about 280,000 clones, approximately 90% seen once. The sample comprised PBMCs or T cells enriched from blood (not recorded which). These receptors were collected from a woman aged 60-75 years in a cohort exposed to, infected with or recovered from COVID-19 (not recorded which).

This chain uses TRBV27 with TRBJ1-6; D gene uncertain. CDR1 is MNHEY, CDR2 SMNVEV, per germline (reference sequence). The CDR3 is 17 residues long. V was cut by 7 bases and J by 7 bases, with 23 bases left in between. The CDR3 bases are TGTGCCAGCACCGAAAGGAGCCGGTCTGGAAGAAATTCACCCCTCCACTTT. Its translation: CASTERSRSGRNSPLHF.

CDR3 region: CASSLDRGHEKLFF. Here the CDR3 DNA reads TGTGCCAGCAGCCTGGACAGGGGGCACGAAAAACTGTTTTTT. V usage is TRBV14 and J usage is TRBJ1-4; 11 bases match TRBD1. CDR1 is SGHDN and CDR2 is FVKESK in the germline V gene. This CDR3 comprises 14 residues. After removal of 4 bases from V and 8 bases from J, the junction contained 3 bases not matched to a gene.

This clone was counted once. This chain joins TRBV10-3 and TRBJ2-1, with D perhaps matching TRBD2 (6 bases). Deletions cut 0 bases from V and 7 bases from J, with 19 bases between. CDR3 length: 17 residues. Germline V gene lookup returns CDR1 ENHRY and CDR2 SYGVKD. CDR3 region: CAISESYTGEDWNEQFF. The CDR3, as DNA: TGTGCCATCAGTGAGTCTTACACGGGAGAGGATTGGAATGAGCAGTTCTTC.

The chain employs TRBV5-1 and TRBJ2-1; 10 bases map to TRBD2. Germline CDR1 and CDR2: SGHRS and YFSETQ. There are 17 residues in the CDR3. Losses at the gene ends were 1 base for V and 9 bases for J; bases not matched to a gene: 13. The CDR3 region is CASSLQGLAAPGREQFF. Written as DNA, the CDR3 is TGCGCCAGCAGCTTGCAAGGACTAGCGGCCCCGGGTCGTGAGCAGTTCTTC.

The chain links TRBV5-1 to TRBJ1-1, with D unclear. This CDR3 contains 14 residues. Looked up from germline, CDR1 is SGHRS and CDR2 is YFSETQ. V lost 3 bases, J lost 4 bases, and 13 bases lay in between. Here the CDR3 reads CASSSAGGITEAFF. The CDR3 nucleotides read TGCGCCAGCAGCTCCGCGGGAGGGATCACTGAAGCTTTCTTT.

The chain couples TRBV11-2 to TRBJ2-5; 13 bases are shared with TRBD2. The CDR3 has 17 amino acids. The germline gives CDR1 SGHAT, CDR2 FQNNGV. V shed 6 bases, J shed 0 bases, and the junction held 7 bases outside the gene matches. For the CDR3, the DNA is TGTGCCAGCAGAGGGGGACTAGCGGGATCCTACCAAGAGACCCAGTACTTC. Its protein product is CASRGGLAGSYQETQYF.

V is TRBV5-6 and J is TRBJ2-5; TRBD2 might be the D (7 bases). The CDR3 sequence is 17 residues long. Trimming took 3 bases from V and 3 from J, leaving 21 bases between them. The germline V gene encodes CDR1 SGHDT and CDR2 YYEEEE. Written as DNA, the CDR3 is TGTGCCAGCAGCTCCCTTACCGGGGGGCTGCGGGAAGAGACCCAGTACTTC. Translating it yields CASSSLTGGLREETQYF.

This rearrangement joins TRBV6-1 to TRBJ1-5; TRBD1 is a possible D gene (5 bases). This CDR3 region has 18 residues. Trimming removed 1 base from V and 0 bases from J, with 16 bases in between. In germline, CDR1 is MNHNS, CDR2 SASEGT. DNA for the CDR3: TGTGCCAGCAGTGAAGGAGGGTTGGGGGGATATAGCAATCAGCCCCAGCATTTT. This translates into CASSEGGLGGYSNQPQHF.

The chain carries TRBV3-1 (or the pseudogene TRBV3-2) and TRBJ2-5; no clear D. Germline values: CDR1 LGHDT, CDR2 YNNKEL (reference sequence). V gave up 2 bases and J gave up 1 base, with 2 bases separating them. The CDR3 is made up of 12 amino acids. The CDR3 is CASSQLQETQYF. CDR3 bases: TGTGCCAGCAGCCAACTCCAAGAGACCCAGTACTTC.